Listed below are T cell receptor beta chains from one sample, sequenced in a study of blood T cell repertoires in COVID-19. Assay: immunoSEQ multiplex PCR; the TCRdb copy retains only in-frame clones and omits some. The repertoire holds tens of thousands of clones, with approximately 85% as singletons. The specimen was peripheral blood. The receptors were gathered from an older woman with acute or convalescent COVID-19. CDR3s include the opening cysteine and the closing phenylalanine or tryptophan. The D gene is left open where the match is weak. For some rows the clone size is stated as once, few or many, or as a class when expanded; others skip it.

d_call,v_call,clone_size,j_call,cdr3_length,cdr3_nt,cdr3_aa
-,TRBV7-9,few,TRBJ1-1,13,TGTGCCAGCAGCTTAACAATGGACACTGAAGCTTTCTTT,CASSLTMDTEAFF
TRBD2,TRBV28,-,TRBJ2-1,15,TGTGCCAGCACTACGGCTAGCGGGGGGGCCAATGAGCAGTTCTTC,CASTTASGGANEQFF
TRBD2,TRBV19,-,TRBJ2-7,16,TGTGCCAGTACCCCCGGGACTAGCGGAGGGACTTTCGAGCAGTACTTC,CASTPGTSGGTFEQYF
TRBD1,TRBV10-3,-,TRBJ1-4,13,TGTGCCATCAGGGGACAGAGGAATGAAAAACTGTTTTTT,CAIRGQRNEKLFF
TRBD1,TRBV12-3/TRBV12-4,-,TRBJ1-5,13,TGTGCCAGCAGTACCGACAGGGTTCAGCCCCAGCATTTT,CASSTDRVQPQHF
TRBD1,TRBV11-2,-,TRBJ2-7,12,TGTGCCAGCAGCTTAAGTTCCCGGGACAGGGTTTTC,CASSLSSRDRVF
-,TRBV5-1,-,TRBJ1-2,13,TGCGCCAGCAGCTCGGAGGGATCGTCTTTATACACCTTC,CASSSEGSSLYTF
-,TRBV7-9,-,TRBJ1-3,17,TGTGCCAGCAGCTTTTATGGTGGAGGAACCTCTGGAAACACCATATATTTT,CASSFYGGGTSGNTIYF
-,TRBV5-1,-,TRBJ2-3,15,TGCGCCAGCAGCTTGGCCCTTAGCGAGACAGATACGCAGTATTTT,CASSLALSETDTQYF
-,TRBV18,-,TRBJ1-3,15,TGTGCCAGCTCCCGGGATAAAGTCTCTGGAAACACCATATATTTT,CASSRDKVSGNTIYF
-,TRBV10-3,few,TRBJ2-5,13,TGTGCCATCAGTGCTGCGTTACAAGAGACCCAGTACTTC,CAISAALQETQYF
-,TRBV28,-,TRBJ2-7,14,TGTGCCAGCACCACACTCCAGGGTACCTACGAGCAGTACTTC,CASTTLQGTYEQYF
-,TRBV18,few,TRBJ1-1,13,TGTGCCAGCTCAGAAACAGGGAGCACTGAAGCTTTCTTT,CASSETGSTEAFF
-,TRBV7-9,-,TRBJ1-2,15,TGTGCCAGCAGCTTATTCGCCGGGGGGGCCTATGGCTACACCTTC,CASSLFAGGAYGYTF
-,TRBV27,once,TRBJ1-1,15,TGTGCCAGCAGGGGGGGGGAACCCCCTGACTTTGAAGCTTTCTTT,CASRGGEPPDFEAFF
-,TRBV21-1,-,TRBJ2-7,17,TGTGCCAGCAGCAAAGTCCCTTCAAGGCGGTCCTCCTACGAGCAGTACTTC,CASSKVPSRRSSYEQYF
-,TRBV18,-,TRBJ2-3,12,TGTGCCAGCTCCCCGCCCGGAGATACGCAGTATTTT,CASSPPGDTQYF
-,TRBV6-4,-,TRBJ1-5,13,TGTGCCAGCAGTCTTACGGAGGATCAGCCCCAGCATTTT,CASSLTEDQPQHF
-,TRBV5-4,-,TRBJ2-5,15,TGTGCCAGCAGCTTGGGACAGACGTACCAAGAGACCCAGTACTTC,CASSLGQTYQETQYF
TRBD2,TRBV2,-,TRBJ2-1,15,TGTGCCAGCAGATGGACTAGCGGGTCGTTGGATGAGCAGTTCTTC,CASRWTSGSLDEQFF
-,TRBV7-9,once,TRBJ1-2,15,TGTGCCAGCAGCTTCCGGGCAGGGCCCGCGGGGGGCTACACCTTC,CASSFRAGPAGGYTF
-,TRBV7-2,-,TRBJ1-1,14,TGTGCCAGCAGCCAACCCCAGACAGGTCAAAGAGCTTTCTTT,CASSQPQTGQRAFF
-,TRBV19,once,TRBJ2-6,15,TGTGCCAGTAGTAGCCGGAGCTCTGGGGCCAACGTCCTGACTTTC,CASSSRSSGANVLTF
-,TRBV28,-,TRBJ2-7,12,TGTGCCAGCAGTTTGAGACATGACGAGCAGTACTTC,CASSLRHDEQYF
-,TRBV6-5,-,TRBJ2-3,14,TGTGCCAGCAGCCCCGGACTTAGAACAGATACGCAGTATTTT,CASSPGLRTDTQYF
-,TRBV6-6,-,TRBJ1-5,15,TGTGCCAGCCAGCGTCAAGGGGGGGGGCATCAGCCCCAGCATTTT,CASQRQGGGHQPQHF
-,TRBV3-1/TRBV3-2,-,TRBJ2-2,14,TGTGCCAGCAGCCAAGTCAGGGAAACCGGGGAGCTGTTTTTT,CASSQVRETGELFF
TRBD1,TRBV30,-,TRBJ1-4,15,TGTGCCTGGAGTAGACAGGGGGCGACTAATGAAAAACTGTTTTTT,CAWSRQGATNEKLFF
TRBD1,TRBV7-6,-,TRBJ1-3,14,TGTGCCAGCAGCTTCGGACAGGGAAGAAACACCATATATTTT,CASSFGQGRNTIYF
TRBD1,TRBV28,-,TRBJ1-1,16,TGTGCCAGCACCGTTCACTCCGGACAGGCGAACACTGAAGCTTTCTTT,CASTVHSGQANTEAFF